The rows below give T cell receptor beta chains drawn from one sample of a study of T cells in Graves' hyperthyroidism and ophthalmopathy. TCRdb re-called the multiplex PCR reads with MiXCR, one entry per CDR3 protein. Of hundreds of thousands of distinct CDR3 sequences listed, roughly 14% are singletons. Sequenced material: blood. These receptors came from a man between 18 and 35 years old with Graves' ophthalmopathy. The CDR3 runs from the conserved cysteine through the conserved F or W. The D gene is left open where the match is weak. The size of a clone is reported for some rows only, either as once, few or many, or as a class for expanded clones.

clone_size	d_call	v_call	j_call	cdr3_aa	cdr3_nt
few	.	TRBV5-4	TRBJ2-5	CASSSPAEQETQYF	TGTGCCAGCAGCTCCCCAGCGGAGCAAGAGACCCAGTACTTC
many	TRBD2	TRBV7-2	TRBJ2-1	CASSVIPRRENHEQFF	TGTGCCAGCAGCGTTATTCCTCGGCGGGAGAACCATGAGCAGTTCTTC
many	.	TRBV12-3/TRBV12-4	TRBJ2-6	CASRSGTAVSGANVLTF	TGTGCCAGCAGGTCCGGGACGGCCGTCTCTGGGGCCAACGTCCTGACTTTC
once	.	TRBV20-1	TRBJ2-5	CSARHLEEETQYF	TGCAGTGCTAGGCACCTCGAGGAGGAGACCCAGTACTTC
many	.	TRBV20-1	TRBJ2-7	CSARVEGSPEQYF	TGCAGTGCTAGGGTGGAGGGTTCCCCCGAGCAGTACTTC
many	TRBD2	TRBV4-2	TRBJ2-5	CASSQETLAGETQYF	TGTGCCAGCAGCCAAGAAACCCTAGCGGGGGAGACCCAGTACTTC
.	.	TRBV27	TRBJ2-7	CASSLSGGSLEQYF	TGTGCCAGCAGTTTATCGGGGGGCTCCCTCGAGCAGTACTTC
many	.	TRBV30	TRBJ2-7	CAWSAGGPYEQYF	TGTGCCTGGAGTGCCGGGGGACCCTACGAGCAGTACTTC
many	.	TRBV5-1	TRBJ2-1	CASNDLYNEQFF	TGCGCCAGCAATGACCTCTACAATGAGCAGTTCTTC
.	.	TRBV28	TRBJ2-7	CASSSGSESSYEQYF	TGTGCCAGCAGTTCGGGTTCAGAGAGCTCCTACGAGCAGTACTTC
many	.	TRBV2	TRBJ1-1	CASLAEMNTEAFF	TGTGCCAGCCTAGCAGAGATGAACACTGAAGCTTTCTTT
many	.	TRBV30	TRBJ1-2	CAWSVGGFGYTF	TGTGCCTGGAGTGTGGGAGGGTTCGGCTACACCTTC
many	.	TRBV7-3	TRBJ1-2	CASSLNWDDGYTF	TGTGCCAGCAGCTTAAACTGGGACGACGGCTACACCTTC
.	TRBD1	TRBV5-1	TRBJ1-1	CASSPGTGGVAFF	TGCGCCAGCAGCCCCGGGACAGGGGGCGTCGCTTTCTTT
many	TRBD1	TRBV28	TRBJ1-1	CASSHRQGNTEAFF	TGTGCCAGCAGTCACCGACAGGGTAACACTGAAGCTTTCTTT
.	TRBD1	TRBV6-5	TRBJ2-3	CASSFQGASSDTQYF	TGTGCCAGCAGTTTCCAGGGGGCTAGCTCAGATACGCAGTATTTT